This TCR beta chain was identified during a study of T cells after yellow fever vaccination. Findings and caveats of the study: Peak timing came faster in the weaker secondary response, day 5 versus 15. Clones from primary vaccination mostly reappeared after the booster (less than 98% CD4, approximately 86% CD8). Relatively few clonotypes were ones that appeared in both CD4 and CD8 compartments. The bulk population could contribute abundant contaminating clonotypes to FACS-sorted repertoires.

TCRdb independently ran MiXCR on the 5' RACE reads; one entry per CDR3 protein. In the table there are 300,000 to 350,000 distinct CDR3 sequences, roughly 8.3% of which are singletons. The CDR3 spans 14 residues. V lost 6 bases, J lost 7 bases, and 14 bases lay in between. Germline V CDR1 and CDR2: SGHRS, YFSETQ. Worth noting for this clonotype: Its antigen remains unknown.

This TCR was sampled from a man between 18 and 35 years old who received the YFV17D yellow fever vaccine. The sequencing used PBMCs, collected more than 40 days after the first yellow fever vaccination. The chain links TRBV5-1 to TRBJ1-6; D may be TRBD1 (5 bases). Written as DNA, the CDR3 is TGCGCCAGCAAGGGTGGGGGGGAGAATTCACCCCTCCACTTT. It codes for CASKGGGENSPLHF.